This T cell receptor beta chain was identified during a study of CD8+ T cells in alopecia areata. Study-wide background: It was oral tofacitinib, at 5 to 10 mg twice daily, that treated patients received.

Germline V gene lookup returns CDR1 SEHNR and CDR2 FQNEAQ (reference sequence). V was clipped by 6 bases and J by 0 bases, with 14 bases between them. The CDR3 spans 15 residues. Samples from alopecia areata patients were lesional scalp punch biopsies and peripheral blood. CD4+ and CD8+ T cells were sorted from PBMCs. This clone was counted only a few times. cDNA prepared by RNA extraction and subsequent reverse transcription served as the template for sequencing. The repertoire was sequenced with immunoSEQ multiplex PCR; TCRdb's copy has only in-frame clones and lacks some. The repertoire includes 130,000 to 150,000 clones, 40% to 65% of them detected once, and 0.95% to 1% sits in the top ten.

The specimen was CD4+ T cells sorted from blood, collected at week 0. The rearrangement uses TRBV7-9 and TRBJ1-1; D may be TRBD1 (5 bases). The receptor was isolated from a human donor with alopecia areata. The CDR3 here is CASRRLQGLNTEAFF. CDR3 in DNA: TGTGCCAGCAGGCGGCTGCAGGGACTGAACACTGAAGCTTTCTTT.